These 21 T cell receptor beta chains share one sample of origin, sequenced in a study of blood T cell repertoires in COVID-19. Method: immunoSEQ multiplex PCR; TCRdb's copy keeps in-frame clones and lacks some. The sample includes around 27,000 clones, 65% to 90% of them seen just once. Specimen: peripheral blood. These receptors all stem from a human donor in a cohort sampled during active COVID-19.

This sequence joins TRBV6-1 and TRBJ2-5; 9 bases are shared with TRBD2. Trimming took 1 base from V and 4 from J; bases not matched to a gene: 4. This CDR3 comprises 15 residues. Germline V gene lookup returns CDR1 MNHNS and CDR2 SASEGT. CDR3 DNA: TGTGCCAGCAGTGAAGGGACTAGCGACGTAGAGACCCAGTACTTC. Encoded protein: CASSEGTSDVETQYF.

The rearrangement links TRBV7-9 to TRBJ2-5, with D possibly being TRBD1 (5 bases). Germline assignment: CDR1 SEHNR and CDR2 FQNEAQ (reference sequence). Between the trimmed V and J ends, which lost 3 bases and 4 bases, there was a span of 12 bases. CDR3 length equals 14 residues. CDR3 protein: CASSFVDRGETQYF. The CDR3 DNA follows: TGTGCCAGCAGCTTCGTCGACAGAGGAGAGACCCAGTACTTC.

V and J are TRBV10-3 and TRBJ2-7, with 7 bases that match TRBD1. The CDR3 covers 14 residues. The germline CDR1 and CDR2 sequences are ENHRY and SYGVKD. J gave up 1 base and V 6 bases, and 6 bases lay outside the gene matches. The CDR3 nucleotides are TGTGCCATCAGAGGGACAGCGCAGTCCTACGAGCAGTACTTC. Protein product: CAIRGTAQSYEQYF.

The chain is built from TRBV28 and TRBJ2-7; D gene unclear. Germline V CDR1 and CDR2: MDHEN, SYDVKM. Trimming left V 1 base short and J 5 bases short, with 6 bases between. CDR3 length equals 12 residues. The CDR3 is CASSLFEDEQYF. Written as DNA, the CDR3 is TGTGCCAGCAGTTTATTCGAGGACGAGCAGTACTTC. The variable domain in full, completed from reference TRBV28 and TRBJ2-7, reads DVKVTQSSRYLVKRTGEKVFLECVQDMDHENMFWYRQDPGLGLRLIYFSYDVKMKEKGDIPEGYSVSREKKERFSLILESASTNQTSMYLCASSLFEDEQYFGPGTRLTVT.

This clone has just one count. The chain couples TRBV19 to TRBJ2-3; 7 nucleotides match TRBD1. The germline V gene has CDR1 LNHDA and CDR2 SQIVND (reference sequence). V shed 5 bases and J 2 bases; nucleotides not matched to a gene: 10. This CDR3 spans 16 amino acids. The DNA of the CDR3 is TGTGCCAGTAGTCCCCGGGACAGACGTTCCACAGATACGCAGTATTTT. Translation: CASSPRDRRSTDTQYF.

This sequence joins TRBV6-2 or TRBV6-3 and TRBJ2-7; 8 bases line up with TRBD1. The germline gives CDR1 MNHEY, CDR2 SVGEGT. This CDR3 spans 15 amino acids. V lost 7 bases and J lost 4; bases outside the gene matches: 12. The CDR3 region is CASTPGGRGPYEQYF. CDR3 sequence (DNA): TGTGCCAGCACCCCCGGCGGCAGGGGGCCTTACGAGCAGTACTTC.

The genes are TRBV5-6 and TRBJ2-4; 7 nucleotides agree with TRBD2. The CDR3 loop spans 16 amino acids. J lost 0 bases, V lost 4 bases, and 7 bases had no gene match. Germline CDR1 and CDR2: SGHDT and YYEEEE. The CDR3 loop reads CASSPPGGVAKNIQYF. The CDR3 DNA reads as TGTGCCAGCAGCCCCCCGGGGGGAGTAGCCAAAAACATTCAGTACTTC.

This chain joins TRBV2 and TRBJ1-2, with D perhaps matching TRBD1 (6 bases). This CDR3 has 12 amino acids. CDR1 is SNHLY, CDR2 FYNNEI, per germline. V was clipped by 4 bases and J by 6 bases, with 9 bases between them. The CDR3 bases are TGTGCCAGCAGTGGAGGGGGGGATGGCTACACCTTC. Encoded protein: CASSGGGDGYTF.

V usage is TRBV27 and J usage is TRBJ2-2, with D possibly matching TRBD1 (6 bases). Germline V gene lookup returns CDR1 MNHEY and CDR2 SMNVEV (reference sequence). The V gene lost 8 bases and the J gene lost 4 bases, with 11 bases spanning the gap. CDR3 length equals 13 residues. This CDR3 reads CASQTGTTGELFF. CDR3 DNA sequence: TGTGCCAGCCAGACAGGTACCACCGGGGAGCTGTTTTTT.

V is TRBV2 and J is TRBJ1-1; no reliable D call. Trimming took 7 bases from V and 6 from J, leaving 9 bases between them. Germline V gene data show CDR1 as SNHLY and CDR2 as FYNNEI. The CDR3 covers 11 residues. The DNA for the CDR3 is TGTGCCAGCATGATGGCCGCTGAAGCTTTCTTT. Translation gives CASMMAAEAFF.

The J gene is TRBJ2-7, the V gene TRBV20-1, with TRBD2 matching over 13 bases. The CDR3 contains 15 residues. Unmatched junction bases numbered 3, after V lost 3 bases and J lost 1 base. Germline V gene data show CDR1 as DFQATT and CDR2 as SNEGSKA (reference sequence). The CDR3 sequence is CSASPLAGGSYEQYF. The CDR3 bases are TGCAGTGCTAGTCCACTAGCGGGAGGGTCCTACGAGCAGTACTTC.

The genes are TRBV10-2 and TRBJ2-2; D is possibly TRBD1 (5 bases). The germline gives CDR1 WSHSY, CDR2 SAAADI. CDR3 length: 15 amino acids. Trimming took off 6 bases at V and 4 bases at J, with 15 bases between the two ends. The CDR3 bases are TGCGCCAGCAGACCTCCGTCCAGGGCCACCGGGGAGCTGTTTTTT. This sequence encodes CASRPPSRATGELFF.

The chain links TRBV5-1 to TRBJ2-1; 11 nucleotides line up with TRBD2. The CDR3 is made up of 15 amino acids. Trimming removed 5 bases from V and 4 bases from J; junction bases left unmatched: 5. The germline V gene encodes CDR1 SGHRS and CDR2 YFSETQ. CDR3 residues: CASSVPSGRYNEQFF. The CDR3 DNA reads as TGCGCCAGCAGTGTCCCTAGCGGGAGGTACAATGAGCAGTTCTTC. Filled out from reference TRBV5-1 and TRBJ2-1, the complete variable domain reads KAGVTQTPRYLIKTRGQQVTLSCSPISGHRSVSWYQQTPGQGLQFLFEYFSETQRNKGNFPGRFSGRQFSNSRSEMNVSTLELGDSALYLCASSVPSGRYNEQFFGPGTRLTVL.

The chain couples TRBV4-3 to TRBJ1-2, with 8 bases matching TRBD1. The CDR3 totals 14 residues. V trimming: 5 bases; J trimming: 5 bases; junction bases outside the gene matches: 7. The germline V gene has CDR1 LGHNA and CDR2 YSLEER. The CDR3 is CASSAGTGVYGYTF. CDR3 DNA sequence: TGCGCCAGCAGCGCAGGGACAGGAGTTTATGGCTACACCTTC.

The CDR3 DNA is TGTGCCAGCAGCTTAATTTTAACAGATTCACCCCTCCACTTT. It is translated as CASSLILTDSPLHF. The rearrangement links TRBV7-2 to TRBJ1-6; no definite D call. Germline values: CDR1 SGHTA, CDR2 FQGNSA. Trimming cost V 2 bases and J 8 bases, with 10 bases left between them. This CDR3 contains 14 residues.

The chain couples TRBV18 to TRBJ2-5, with 13 nucleotides matching TRBD2. V gave up 2 bases and J gave up 2 bases; unmatched junction bases: 2. Germline values: CDR1 KGHSH, CDR2 LQKENI. This CDR3 has 16 residues. CDR3 amino acids: CASSPILAGGQETQYF. CDR3 nucleotides: TGTGCCAGCTCACCAATACTAGCGGGAGGGCAAGAGACCCAGTACTTC.

This chain links TRBV10-3 with TRBJ2-7; 10 bases match TRBD2. This CDR3 spans 13 amino acids. Germline V gene sequence: CDR1 ENHRY, CDR2 SYGVKD. V gave up 7 bases and J gave up 4 bases; unmatched junction bases: 4. The CDR3 reads CAIKSGGDYEQYF. In DNA, the CDR3 is TGTGCCATCAAGAGCGGGGGGGATTACGAGCAGTACTTC.

V gene TRBV6-5 combines with J gene TRBJ2-7; 9 bases are shared with TRBD1. The trim removed 3 bases at V and 6 bases at J, leaving 6 bases unmatched. CDR3 size: 14 residues. Germline-derived CDR1 and CDR2 are MNHEY and SVGAGI. The CDR3 is CASSYRGDRAEQYF. As DNA, the CDR3 is TGTGCCAGCAGTTATAGAGGGGACAGGGCCGAGCAGTACTTC.

This rearrangement joins TRBV12-3 or TRBV12-4 to TRBJ2-7, with D tentatively TRBD2 (5 bases). The CDR3 has 13 amino acids. V lost 1 base and J lost 1, with 5 bases in between. The CDR3 sequence is CASSLGGSYEQYF. DNA of the CDR3: TGTGCCAGCAGTTTAGGAGGGTCCTACGAGCAGTACTTC.

This clone was detected once. The rearrangement uses TRBV2 and TRBJ1-1; a possible D gene is TRBD1 (5 bases). The V end lost 4 bases, the J end lost 1 base, and 7 bases lay between the germline ends. Germline lookup yields CDR1 SNHLY and CDR2 FYNNEI. The CDR3 sequence is 13 residues long. The CDR3 nucleotides are TGTGCCAGCAGTGGACAGTGGAACACTGAAGCTTTCTTT. Residues: CASSGQWNTEAFF.

This clone was seen only a few times. The chain carries TRBV5-1 and TRBJ2-1; TRBD1 matches at 8 bases. V dropped 3 bases and J dropped 3; count of bases not matched to a gene: 5. The CDR3 is made up of 15 amino acids. Germline CDR1 and CDR2: SGHRS and YFSETQ. CDR3 loop: CASSSGQANYNEQFF. In DNA form, the CDR3 reads TGCGCCAGCAGCTCGGGACAGGCTAACTACAATGAGCAGTTCTTC.